Following are 6 T cell receptor beta chains from one sample sequenced in a study of T cells in Graves' hyperthyroidism and ophthalmopathy. The source material, RNA transcripts, was used to amplify TCR beta CDR3 regions. First-round RT-PCR with HTBI primers amplified the TCR CDR3 region. TCRdb called the multiplex PCR reads again in MiXCR, with one record for every CDR3 protein. The data show approximately 320,000 distinct CDR3 sequences, around a sixth seen once. The specimen was blood. The receptors shown here come from a man younger than 40 with Graves' hyperthyroidism.

The V call is TRBV11-2, the J call TRBJ2-2; no reliable D call. This CDR3 contains 15 residues. Trimming shortened V by 2 bases and J by 7 bases, and 14 bases separated the two germline ends. In germline, CDR1 is SGHAT, CDR2 FQNNGV. Here the CDR3 reads CASSLFEPTGGELFF. CDR3 sequence (DNA): TGTGCCAGCAGCTTATTTGAACCGACGGGCGGGGAGCTGTTTTTT. Supplemented by reference TRBV11-2 and TRBJ2-2, the full variable domain reads EAGVAQSPRYKIIEKRQSVAFWCNPISGHATLYWYQQILGQGPKLLIQFQNNGVVDDSQLPKDRFSAERLKGVDSTLKIQPAKLEDSAVYLCASSLFEPTGGELFFGEGSRLTVL.

This clonotype occurred many times. V gene TRBV27 combines with J gene TRBJ2-1; the D gene is possibly TRBD2 (5 bases). Trimming shortened V by 3 bases and J by 1 base, and 10 bases separated the two germline ends. CDR1 and CDR2 (germline): MNHEY, SMNVEV (reference sequence). The length of the CDR3 is 15 residues. The CDR3 loop is CASSLRGMSYNEQFF. DNA of the CDR3: TGTGCCAGCAGTTTGCGAGGGATGTCCTACAATGAGCAGTTCTTC.

This clonotype was detected a few times. The chain carries TRBV20-1 and TRBJ1-3, with no clear D. The CDR3 sequence is 12 residues long. Germline V gene sequence: CDR1 DFQATT, CDR2 SNEGSKA (reference sequence). V was cut by 0 bases and J by 2 bases, with 2 bases left in between. In nucleotides, the CDR3 is TGCAGTGCTAGAGATCCTGGAAACACCATATATTTT. This gives the protein CSARDPGNTIYF.

This clonotype was seen many times. This chain connects TRBV7-9 to TRBJ2-1; 12 bases match TRBD2. The CDR3 totals 16 residues. Trimming cost V 0 bases and J 8 bases; bases outside gene matches: 5. Germline V gene lookup returns CDR1 SEHNR and CDR2 FQNEAQ (reference sequence). The CDR3 here is CASSLAATSGRYEQFF. As DNA, the CDR3 is TGTGCCAGCAGCTTAGCGGCGACTAGCGGGAGATATGAGCAGTTCTTC.

This clonotype was seen ten or more times. This sequence joins TRBV11-2 and TRBJ2-3; no clear D. The CDR3 extends over 15 amino acids. The ends were cut back, 0 bases at V and 6 bases at J, with 13 bases in the middle. In germline, CDR1 is SGHAT, CDR2 FQNNGV. This chain's CDR3 is CASSLDVPKWDTQYF. The CDR3 DNA reads as TGTGCCAGCAGCTTAGACGTCCCGAAATGGGATACGCAGTATTTT.

In regard to this clonotype: A much larger clonotype is one base distant, so this may be a read error. The chain links TRBV3-1 to TRBJ2-1; D may correspond to TRBD1 or TRBD2 (5 bases each). V was shortened by 5 bases and J by 4 bases, with 12 bases between the two germline ends. This CDR3 is built from 14 residues. Germline V CDR1 and CDR2: LGHDT, YNNKEL (reference sequence). Here the CDR3 reads CASSKAEGYNEQFF. The CDR3 coding sequence is TGTGCCAGCAGCAAGGCTGAGGGGTACAATGAGCAGTTCTTC.